These T cell receptor beta chains were read from a single sample in a study of control samples from healthy donors and cancer patients. Assay: immunoSEQ multiplex PCR; the TCRdb copy retains only in-frame clones and omits some. The table shows some 150,000 clones, with 93% occurring only once. Input material: blood. The receptors were gathered from a man aged 50 to 60 in good health. CDR3s include the opening cysteine and the closing phenylalanine or tryptophan. D genes are given only for firm matches. Clone sizes are given selectively: once, few, many, or a class where the clone is expanded.

CDR3aa: CATSALGSGGVYEQYF; CDR3nt: TGTGCCACCAGTGCCCTTGGGTCAGGGGGAGTATACGAGCAGTACTTC; j_gene: TRBJ2-7; d_gene: TRBD1; abundance: .; v_gene: TRBV24-1
CDR3aa: CASSLPQGSGMGGGSYEQYF; CDR3nt: TGTGCCAGCAGCTTGCCCCAGGGATCTGGGATGGGAGGTGGATCCTACGAGCAGTACTTC; j_gene: TRBJ2-7; d_gene: .; abundance: .; v_gene: TRBV5-4
CDR3aa: CASSSGATVSYEQYF; CDR3nt: TGTGCCAGCAGTTCTGGCGCAACCGTCTCCTACGAGCAGTACTTC; j_gene: TRBJ2-7; d_gene: .; abundance: .; v_gene: TRBV27
CDR3aa: CASRGTGVGGNTIYF; CDR3nt: TGTGCCAGCAGGGGTACGGGGGTAGGGGGAAACACCATATATTTT; j_gene: TRBJ1-3; d_gene: .; abundance: .; v_gene: TRBV6-5
CDR3aa: CASSPQGPSGGNQPQHF; CDR3nt: TGTGCCAGCTCACCACAAGGGCCGTCCGGGGGCAATCAGCCCCAGCATTTT; j_gene: TRBJ1-5; d_gene: .; abundance: .; v_gene: TRBV18
CDR3aa: CASSQTGSYGYTF; CDR3nt: TGTGCCAGCAGTCAAACAGGGAGCTATGGCTACACCTTC; j_gene: TRBJ1-2; d_gene: .; abundance: .; v_gene: TRBV27
CDR3aa: CATRTSGNTGELFF; CDR3nt: TGTGCCACCAGAACTAGCGGAAACACCGGGGAGCTGTTTTTT; j_gene: TRBJ2-2; d_gene: TRBD2; abundance: .; v_gene: TRBV6-5
CDR3aa: CATRTYEQYF; CDR3nt: TGCGCCACCAGGACATATGAGCAGTACTTC; j_gene: TRBJ2-7; d_gene: .; abundance: .; v_gene: TRBV10-1
CDR3aa: CASSLGAGTMNTEAFF; CDR3nt: TGTGCCAGCAGCTTGGGGGCCGGGACCATGAACACTGAAGCTTTCTTT; j_gene: TRBJ1-1; d_gene: .; abundance: once; v_gene: TRBV5-4
CDR3aa: CASRRGGQETQYF; CDR3nt: TGTGCCAGCAGGAGGGGGGGGCAAGAGACCCAGTACTTC; j_gene: TRBJ2-5; d_gene: .; abundance: .; v_gene: TRBV6-6
CDR3aa: CASSTTPYSNQPQHF; CDR3nt: TGTGCCAGCAGCACGACACCTTATAGCAATCAGCCCCAGCATTTT; j_gene: TRBJ1-5; d_gene: .; abundance: few; v_gene: TRBV5-4
CDR3aa: CASSSKQGVYSNEQFF; CDR3nt: TGTGCCAGCAGCTCTAAACAGGGAGTATATAGCAATGAGCAGTTCTTC; j_gene: TRBJ2-1; d_gene: .; abundance: .; v_gene: TRBV5-4
CDR3aa: CASSYLAGAYEQYF; CDR3nt: TGTGCCAGCAGTTATTTGGCGGGAGCCTACGAGCAGTACTTC; j_gene: TRBJ2-7; d_gene: TRBD2; abundance: .; v_gene: TRBV6-5
CDR3aa: CASRDSSLYGYTF; CDR3nt: TGTGCCAGCAGGGACAGTTCACTCTATGGCTACACCTTC; j_gene: TRBJ1-2; d_gene: TRBD1; abundance: .; v_gene: TRBV19
CDR3aa: CASTVTGGMETQYF; CDR3nt: TGTGCCAGCACCGTGACAGGGGGCATGGAGACCCAGTACTTC; j_gene: TRBJ2-5; d_gene: TRBD1; abundance: .; v_gene: TRBV25-1
CDR3aa: CASSLGANQPQHF; CDR3nt: TGCGCCAGCAGCTTGGGAGCGAATCAGCCCCAGCATTTT; j_gene: TRBJ1-5; d_gene: .; abundance: once; v_gene: TRBV5-1